This is a list of T cell receptor beta chains from one sample in a study of blood T cells in healthy people across ages. TCRdb used MiXCR to reprocess the 5' RACE reads, holding one entry per CDR3 protein. The sample lists 1.5 million to 2 million distinct CDR3 sequences, about 35% occurring once. Sequencing was done on a sample of blood. These receptors all stem from a woman aged 25 to 39 in good health. Both conserved end residues are part of each CDR3. D genes are given only for firm matches. Clone sizes are given selectively: once, few, many, or a class where the clone is expanded.

>few|TRBV20-1|14|-|TRBJ1-1
TGCAGTGCTAGAGTCCGGATCCTGAACACTGAAGCTTTCTTT
CSARVRILNTEAFF
>-|TRBV13|15|-|TRBJ2-5
TGTGCCTGCAGCTTTATGGTCCCAACGGGCGAGACCCAGTACTTC
CACSFMVPTGETQYF
>-|TRBV3-1|17|TRBD1|TRBJ1-1
TGTGCCAGCAGCCATGGACAGGGGCCTCTCATGAACACTGAAGCTTTCTTT
CASSHGQGPLMNTEAFF
>-|TRBV5-4|16|-|TRBJ2-3
TGTGCCAGCAGCTTTCGCCCGCGGGTAGGGGCAGATACGCAGTATTTT
CASSFRPRVGADTQYF
>-|TRBV10-3|14|-|TRBJ2-7
TGTGCCATCAGTGCAGGGGGGGGTACCTACGAGCAGTACTTC
CAISAGGGTYEQYF
>many|TRBV29-1|15|-|TRBJ2-3
TGCAGCGTTGAAGGGACACACGAAAGCACAGATACGCAGTATTTT
CSVEGTHESTDTQYF
>-|TRBV10-2|14|-|TRBJ2-1
TGCGCCAGCGGGGTGGCTGGGGCCAACAATGAGCAGTTCTTC
CASGVAGANNEQFF
>few|TRBV5-5|15|TRBD2|TRBJ2-7
TGTGCCAGCAGCCCCGGGGAGGGGAGTTACCACGAGCAGTACTTC
CASSPGEGSYHEQYF
>few|TRBV10-3|15|TRBD1|TRBJ2-1
TGTGCCATCGCCCGACAGGGTCCCTCGGGGAATGAGCAGTTCTTC
CAIARQGPSGNEQFF
>-|TRBV28|15|-|TRBJ1-5
TGTGCCAGCAGCTTGTTCACGGAGGGCAGTCAGCCCCAGCATTTT
CASSLFTEGSQPQHF
>-|TRBV20-1|15|TRBD2|TRBJ2-1
TGCAGTGCCGAAACTAGCGGGGGGCCAGGTAATGAGCAGTTCTTC
CSAETSGGPGNEQFF
>few|TRBV20-1|15|TRBD2|TRBJ2-7
TGCAGTGCTAGAGATTCGTTTGGGGGGGGCTACGAGCAGTACTTC
CSARDSFGGGYEQYF
>-|TRBV5-5|14|TRBD2|TRBJ2-7
TGTGCCAGCGGGGGACGGGGGGTAGTGGGCGAGCAGTACTTC
CASGGRGVVGEQYF
>few|TRBV4-2|17|TRBD2|TRBJ2-3
TGTGCCAGCAGCCAAGAGCGTCTAGCGGGAGTGTCTTATACGCAGTATTTT
CASSQERLAGVSYTQYF
>-|TRBV7-9|14|TRBD1|TRBJ1-2
TGTGCCGGCAGCCCAAGGGACAGGGCCTATGGCTACACCTTC
CAGSPRDRAYGYTF
>many|TRBV20-1|15|TRBD2|TRBJ2-5
TGCAGTGCAAAGGGACTAGCGGGACGACAAGAGACCCAGTACTTC
CSAKGLAGRQETQYF
>few|TRBV6-1|14|-|TRBJ2-7
TGTGCCAGCAGTGAGCAGGGGTCCGCCTACGAGCAGTACTTC
CASSEQGSAYEQYF
>-|TRBV5-1|16|TRBD2|TRBJ2-1
TGCGCCAGCAGCTCTATGCGAGCGGGAGGGGGCAATGAGCAGTTCTTC
CASSSMRAGGGNEQFF
>few|TRBV4-1|15|-|TRBJ2-2
TGCGCCAGCAGCCCCTACATCCCGAACACCGGGGAGCTGTTTTTT
CASSPYIPNTGELFF
>many|TRBV29-1|12|-|TRBJ2-3
TGCAGCGGGGCCCCGGGGGAAGATACGCAGTATTTT
CSGAPGEDTQYF
>few|TRBV6-1|15|-|TRBJ1-5
TGTGCCAGCAGTGAAGTCCCCTACAGGAATCAGCCCCAGCATTTT
CASSEVPYRNQPQHF
>-|TRBV12-3/TRBV12-4|16|TRBD2|TRBJ2-3
TGTACCAGCAGTTTTATAGCGGGGGGGCCTACAGATACGCAGTATTTT
CTSSFIAGGPTDTQYF
>-|TRBV27|12|TRBD1|TRBJ2-7
TGTGCCAGCAAGGGGACAGGCTACGAGCAGTACTTC
CASKGTGYEQYF
>-|TRBV12-3/TRBV12-4|14|-|TRBJ1-4
TGTGCCAGCAGTTTACCGATCCTTAATGAAAAACTGTTTTTT
CASSLPILNEKLFF
>-|TRBV10-3|18|TRBD2|TRBJ2-2
TGTGCCATCAGTGATGGGACTAGCGGGAGGGCCGTCGCCGGGGAGCTGTTTTTT
CAISDGTSGRAVAGELFF
>few|TRBV4-2|16|TRBD1|TRBJ2-7
TGTGCCAGCAGCCAAGAGATTTATGGGACAGCCTACGAGCAGTACTTC
CASSQEIYGTAYEQYF
>-|TRBV7-9|12|-|TRBJ2-3
TGTGCCCGCAGCCCTATAATGGATACGCAGTATTTT
CARSPIMDTQYF
>once|TRBV3-1|13|-|TRBJ1-4
TGTGCCAGCAGCCAATCAGGGATAGAAAAACTGTTTTTT
CASSQSGIEKLFF
>few|TRBV11-2|15|-|TRBJ2-3
TGTGCCAGCAGCCGGGGGTCCCGAGACACAGATACGCAGTATTTT
CASSRGSRDTDTQYF
>-|TRBV28|12|-|TRBJ1-5
TGTGCCAGCCAGAATCCGAGTCAGCCCCAGCATTTT
CASQNPSQPQHF
>few|TRBV7-9|13|-|TRBJ1-2
TGTGCCAGCAGCACCTCGCCACAGGGAGGCTACACCTTC
CASSTSPQGGYTF